A selection of T cell receptor beta chains follows, all from one sample in a study of cytomegalovirus exposure and HLA in healthy donors. Here immunoSEQ multiplex PCR was the method, and the copy in TCRdb shows in-frame clones only, minus some. The sample includes 150,000 or so clones, roughly 79% of them seen just once. The specimen sequenced was PBMCs. The receptors were sampled from a man in his thirties or forties in good health and CMV-seropositive. CDR3s include the opening cysteine and the closing phenylalanine or tryptophan. Fields, in order: J gene, D gene, V gene, clone size, CDR3 DNA, CDR3 protein. A D gene is named only where the DNA matches it firmly. A row's size may be missing; if present it is once, few, many or a size class.

>TRBJ1-5|.|TRBV12-2|.
TGTGCAAGTCGCTTAGTAGGGACAGGGGTAGATGGCAATCAGCCCCAGCATTTT
CASRLVGTGVDGNQPQHF
>TRBJ2-7|.|TRBV27|once
TGTGCCTGGGCTGAATACAGCCCTCTTTACGAGCAGTACTTC
CAWAEYSPLYEQYF
>TRBJ1-5|.|TRBV5-1|.
TGCGCCAGCAGCTTGGCCCCAGGGGCCAGCTATCAGCCCCAGCATTTT
CASSLAPGASYQPQHF
>TRBJ2-2|.|TRBV5-1|.
TGCGCCAGCAGCCTTTCTGCGGGGAACACCGGGGAGCTGTTTTTT
CASSLSAGNTGELFF
>TRBJ1-6|.|TRBV30|once
TGTGCCTGGAGTCTTTCGGGATCGTACAATTCACCCCTCCACTTT
CAWSLSGSYNSPLHF
>TRBJ1-2|TRBD1|TRBV6-5|.
TGTGCCAGCAGTTACCGTGACAGGGGGCGCGGTGGCTACACCTTC
CASSYRDRGRGGYTF
>TRBJ2-5|TRBD1|TRBV7-9|.
TGTGCCAGCAGCTTAGCGTGGTTGGACAGGGGACAAGAGACCCAGTACTTC
CASSLAWLDRGQETQYF
>TRBJ2-3|.|TRBV13|.
TGTGCCAGCAGCTTAGGCCAGGTGGTCCCAAATACGCAGTATTTT
CASSLGQVVPNTQYF
>TRBJ2-1|.|TRBV27|.
TGTGCCAGCAGTTTCCCTACTAGGAAGAGTATCCCCCCCTACAATGAGCAGTTCTTC
CASSFPTRKSIPPYNEQFF
>TRBJ1-2|TRBD1|TRBV6-6|.
TGTGCCAGCAGTTGGAACAGGGGTCGTGAAGGCTACACCTTC
CASSWNRGREGYTF
>TRBJ1-4|.|TRBV11-2|.
TGTGCCAGCAGCTTAGAGCACAGCATTAATGAAAAACTGTTTTTT
CASSLEHSINEKLFF
>TRBJ2-1|.|TRBV28|.
TGTGCCAGCAGTTCATCAGGGACAAGATCCTACAATGAGCAGTTCTTC
CASSSSGTRSYNEQFF
>TRBJ1-3|.|TRBV11-2|.
TGTGCCAGCAGCTCAGGACTGCTGGGGGGAAACACCATATATTTT
CASSSGLLGGNTIYF
>TRBJ2-7|.|TRBV14|.
TGTGCCAGCAGCCAAGAAGGACACAAACCCCCTTCCTACGAGCAGTACTTC
CASSQEGHKPPSYEQYF
>TRBJ2-7|.|TRBV2|.
TGTGCCAGCAGGGCTAGCATCCCCTACGAGCAGTACTTC
CASRASIPYEQYF
>TRBJ2-7|TRBD2|TRBV9|.
TGTGCCAGCAGCGCAAAAGCTAGCGGGTACGAGCAGTACTTC
CASSAKASGYEQYF
>TRBJ2-7|TRBD1|TRBV19|.
TGTGCCAGTAGTTTGACAGGGGACCCCTACGAGCAGTACTTC
CASSLTGDPYEQYF
>TRBJ1-6|TRBD1|TRBV28|.
TGTGCCAGCACCCCGGACAGGGGTGTCTCACCCCTCCACTTT
CASTPDRGVSPLHF
>TRBJ1-2|TRBD1|TRBV5-1|.
TGCGCCAGCAGTCGAGGACAGGGCGCGGGAGGCTACACCTTC
CASSRGQGAGGYTF
>TRBJ2-7|TRBD1|TRBV27|.
TGTGCCAGCAGTTCTATCCGGGACAGGGGATCCTACGAGCAGTACTTC
CASSSIRDRGSYEQYF
>TRBJ1-1|TRBD1|TRBV6-1|.
TGTGCCAGCAGTGATCAGGGGGGTCGGACTGAAGCTTTCTTT
CASSDQGGRTEAFF
>TRBJ2-5|.|TRBV18|.
TGTGCCAGCTCACCACCGTCAGGGGCCCCCCCCACCCAGTACTTC
CASSPPSGAPPTQYF
>TRBJ2-1|TRBD2|TRBV7-2|.
TGTGCCAGCAGCTCCCGCGGTGGTGGGGCTAGCGGCTCTGGGCAGTTCTTC
CASSSRGGGASGSGQFF